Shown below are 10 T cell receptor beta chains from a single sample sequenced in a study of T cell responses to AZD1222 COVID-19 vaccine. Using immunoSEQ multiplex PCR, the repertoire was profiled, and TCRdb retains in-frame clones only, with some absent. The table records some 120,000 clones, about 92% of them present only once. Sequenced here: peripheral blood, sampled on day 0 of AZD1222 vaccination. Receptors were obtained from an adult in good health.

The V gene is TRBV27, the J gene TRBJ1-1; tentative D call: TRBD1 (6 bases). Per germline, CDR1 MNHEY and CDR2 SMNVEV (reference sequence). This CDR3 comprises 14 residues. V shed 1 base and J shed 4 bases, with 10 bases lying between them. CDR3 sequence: CASSLWGRGTEAFF. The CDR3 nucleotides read TGTGCCAGCAGTTTATGGGGCAGGGGCACTGAAGCTTTCTTT.

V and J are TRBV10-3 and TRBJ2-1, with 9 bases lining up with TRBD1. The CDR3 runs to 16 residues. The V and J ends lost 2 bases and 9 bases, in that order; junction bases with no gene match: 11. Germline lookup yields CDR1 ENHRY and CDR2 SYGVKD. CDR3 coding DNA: TGTGCCATCAGTGAGGGCCTGGGGACAGGGAGGGTTGAGCAGTTCTTC. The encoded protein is CAISEGLGTGRVEQFF.

The CDR3 reads CSVEEGTGGDGYTF. The CDR3 DNA reads TGCAGCGTTGAAGAAGGGACGGGGGGTGATGGCTACACCTTC. The chain couples TRBV29-1 to TRBJ1-2; the D gene is possibly TRBD1 (5 bases). V lost 0 bases to trimming and J lost 6 bases, with 14 bases between them. The CDR3 contains 14 residues. Germline loops: CDR1 SQVTM, CDR2 ANQGSEA.

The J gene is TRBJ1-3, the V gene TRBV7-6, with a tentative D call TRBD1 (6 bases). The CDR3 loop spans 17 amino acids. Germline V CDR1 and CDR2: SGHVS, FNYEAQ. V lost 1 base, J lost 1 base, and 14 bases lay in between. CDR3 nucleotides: TGTGCCAGCAGCTTAGTGAGTCAGGGGCAATCTGGAAACACCATATATTTT. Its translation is CASSLVSQGQSGNTIYF.

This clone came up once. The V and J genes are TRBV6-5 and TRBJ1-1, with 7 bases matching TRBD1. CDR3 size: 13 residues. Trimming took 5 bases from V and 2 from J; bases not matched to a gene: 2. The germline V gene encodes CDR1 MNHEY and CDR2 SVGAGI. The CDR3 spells CASSPGGNTEAFF. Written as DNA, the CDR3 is TGTGCCAGCAGTCCAGGGGGAAACACTGAAGCTTTCTTT.

The CDR3 DNA reads TGTGCCAGCAGCACCACGGTGGATCACGAGGTGGCGGTGAACACTGAAGCTTTCTTT. Its protein is CASSTTVDHEVAVNTEAFF. The chain uses TRBV7-9 and TRBJ1-1, with unresolved D. Germline assignment: CDR1 SEHNR and CDR2 FQNEAQ (reference sequence). The CDR3 covers 19 residues. V was trimmed by 5 bases and J by 0 bases, leaving 25 bases between them. Together with reference TRBV7-9 and TRBJ1-1, the CDR3 gives the full variable domain: DTGVSQNPRHKITKRGQNVTFRCDPISEHNRLYWYRQTLGQGPEFLTYFQNEAQLEKSRLLSDRFSAERPKGSFSTLEIQRTEQGDSAMYLCASSTTVDHEVAVNTEAFFGQGTRLTVV.

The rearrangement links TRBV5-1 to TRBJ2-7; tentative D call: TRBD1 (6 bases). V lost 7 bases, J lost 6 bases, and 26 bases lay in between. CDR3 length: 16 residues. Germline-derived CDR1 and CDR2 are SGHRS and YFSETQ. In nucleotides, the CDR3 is TGCGCCAGCTCACTAGGGGTACAGGGCCAAGGGTTCGAGCAGTACTTC. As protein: CASSLGVQGQGFEQYF.

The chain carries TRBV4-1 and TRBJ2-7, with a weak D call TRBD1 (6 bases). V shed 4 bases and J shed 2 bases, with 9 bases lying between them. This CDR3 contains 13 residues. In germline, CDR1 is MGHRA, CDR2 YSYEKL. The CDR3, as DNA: TGCGCCAGCAGCCCCTCAGGGGCCTACGAGCAGTACTTC. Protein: CASSPSGAYEQYF.

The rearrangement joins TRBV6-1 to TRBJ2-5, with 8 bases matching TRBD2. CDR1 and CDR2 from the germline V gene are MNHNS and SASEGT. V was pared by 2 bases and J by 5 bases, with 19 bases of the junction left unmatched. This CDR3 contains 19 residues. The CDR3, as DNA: TGTGCCAGCAGTGAACCGGCGCTAGCGGGCACCCGCGGACGGGAGACCCAGTACTTC. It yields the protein CASSEPALAGTRGRETQYF.

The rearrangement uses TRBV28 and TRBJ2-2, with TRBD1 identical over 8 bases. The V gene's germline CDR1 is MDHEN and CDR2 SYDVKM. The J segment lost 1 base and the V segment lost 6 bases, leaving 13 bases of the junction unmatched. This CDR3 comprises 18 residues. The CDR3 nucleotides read TGTGCCAGCAGCAAAGGGAGAACAGGGGGATGGAACACCGGGGAGCTGTTTTTT. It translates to CASSKGRTGGWNTGELFF. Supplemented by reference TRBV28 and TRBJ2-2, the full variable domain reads DVKVTQSSRYLVKRTGEKVFLECVQDMDHENMFWYRQDPGLGLRLIYFSYDVKMKEKGDIPEGYSVSREKKERFSLILESASTNQTSMYLCASSKGRTGGWNTGELFFGEGSRLTVL.